The next 20 T cell receptor beta chains were all read from a single sample in a study of vaccination effects on CD4 cells after COVID-19. Cultured cells yielded isolated CD4+ T cells after roughly 11 days. Antigens of these TCRs are unknown. This table comes from immunoSEQ multiplex PCR, and its TCRdb copy is limited to in-frame clones, with some not included. The profile covers approximately 45,000 clones, with about 78% appearing a single time and roughly 10% taken by the ten largest. Sequenced here: CD4+ T cells from PBMCs cultured without peptide, sampled before COVID-19 vaccination. The origin of the receptors is a human donor who had a prior SARS-CoV-2 infection.

This clone occurred a few times. This rearrangement joins TRBV27 to TRBJ2-3, with unresolved D. This CDR3 is 14 amino acids long. V was trimmed by 3 bases and J by 5 bases, leaving 12 bases between them. Looked up from germline, CDR1 is MNHEY and CDR2 is SMNVEV (reference sequence). The CDR3 loop reads CASSFSNLVDTQYF. DNA of the CDR3: TGTGCCAGCAGTTTTTCGAACTTGGTAGATACGCAGTATTTT.

This clone showed up just a few times. CDR3 in DNA: TGTGCCAACAGAGCGGGGAGAAATACCGGGGAGCTGTTTTTT. Its translation: CANRAGRNTGELFF. The gene calls are TRBV2 and TRBJ2-2; 7 bases map to TRBD2. Germline CDR1 reads SNHLY; CDR2 reads FYNNEI. The CDR3 extends over 14 amino acids. The V gene end was trimmed by 10 bases and the J gene end by 5 bases; junction bases not matched to a gene: 10. Together with reference TRBV2 and TRBJ2-2, the CDR3 gives the full variable domain: EPEVTQTPSHQVTQMGQEVILRCVPISNHLYFYWYRQILGQKVEFLVSFYNNEISEKSEIFDDQFSVERPDGSNFTLKIRSTKLEDSAMYFCANRAGRNTGELFFGEGSRLTVL.

The chain couples TRBV2 to TRBJ1-2; 11 bases align to TRBD1. The V gene end was trimmed by 4 bases and the J gene end by 7 bases; junction bases not matched to a gene: 5. The CDR3 extends over 14 amino acids. Germline CDR1 is SNHLY and CDR2 is FYNNEI. As DNA, the CDR3 is TGTGCCAGCAGTGTGGACAGGGGGCGGGTTGGCTACACCTTC. Translated, it gives CASSVDRGRVGYTF.

This chain connects TRBV5-5 to TRBJ2-5; 7 nucleotides match TRBD1. The germline V gene encodes CDR1 SGHKS and CDR2 YYEKEE (reference sequence). The CDR3 sequence is 13 residues long. V lost 6 bases to trimming and J lost 5 bases; unmatched junction nucleotides: 7. Here the CDR3 DNA reads TGTGCCAGCATGATGGTAGGGGGCGAGACCCAGTACTTC. Its protein product is CASMMVGGETQYF.

V gene TRBV5-4 combines with J gene TRBJ2-5; D is possibly TRBD1 (6 bases). Germline CDR1 SGHNT, CDR2 YYREEE (reference sequence). This CDR3 region has 14 residues. Trimming took off 7 bases at V and 5 bases at J, with 18 bases between the two ends. This CDR3 is CASGSGTSGETQYF. CDR3 nucleotide sequence: TGTGCCAGCGGATCCGGGACAAGTGGTGAGACCCAGTACTTC.

The chain is built from TRBV4-2 and TRBJ2-3; maybe TRBD2 (6 bases). The CDR3 totals 17 residues. V was trimmed by 2 bases and J by 4 bases, leaving 19 bases between them. Germline CDR1 is LGHNA and CDR2 is YNFKEQ. For the CDR3, the DNA is TGTGCCAGCAGCCAAATCCCGGCTAGCGAATTCCCAGATACGCAGTATTTT. It codes for CASSQIPASEFPDTQYF.

The chain couples TRBV12-3 or TRBV12-4 to TRBJ1-2; D unclear. V shed 7 bases and J shed 3 bases, with 12 bases lying between them. There are 13 residues in the CDR3. The DNA for the CDR3 is TGTGCCAGCAACAGAAACGCTTACTATGGCTACACCTTC. It yields the protein CASNRNAYYGYTF.

This clone was seen once. V usage is TRBV6-5 and J usage is TRBJ2-7; 10 bases align to TRBD1. V lost 6 bases and J lost 4; bases outside the gene matches: 6. The germline CDR1 and CDR2 sequences are MNHEY and SVGAGI. CDR3 length: 14 amino acids. CDR3 sequence reads: CASRRGQGNYEQYF. The CDR3 DNA follows: TGTGCCAGCAGGCGGGGACAGGGGAATTACGAGCAGTACTTC.

This chain joins TRBV5-1 and TRBJ2-5, with 9 bases that match TRBD1. V shed 5 bases and J 1 base; nucleotides not matched to a gene: 3. Germline CDR1 and CDR2: SGHRS and YFSETQ. The CDR3 totals 14 residues. DNA for the CDR3: TGCGCCAGCAGGGGGACAGGGATCCAAGAGACCCAGTACTTC. Its translation: CASRGTGIQETQYF.

The CDR3 sequence is CAWSTQVGSPQHF. The CDR3 DNA reads TGTGCCTGGAGCACGCAGGTTGGGTCGCCCCAGCATTTT. The chain employs TRBV30 and TRBJ1-5, with D hard to call. V was pared by 3 bases and J by 9 bases, with 15 bases between. The CDR3 totals 13 residues. CDR1 and CDR2 from the germline V gene are GTSNPN and SVGIG (reference sequence).

The genes are TRBV7-2 and TRBJ2-7, with D perhaps matching TRBD1 or TRBD2 (5 bases each). This CDR3 spans 15 amino acids. The V end lost 3 bases, the J end lost 4 bases, and 16 bases lay between the germline ends. CDR1 is SGHTA, CDR2 FQGNSA, per germline. The CDR3 bases are TGTGCCAGCAGCTTTAACGGGGCGACTCTATACGAGCAGTACTTC. Its protein product is CASSFNGATLYEQYF. The whole variable domain, filled in from reference TRBV7-2 and TRBJ2-7, reads GAGVSQSPSNKVTEKGKDVELRCDPISGHTALYWYRQSLGQGLEFLIYFQGNSAPDKSGLPSDRFSAERTGGSVSTLTIQRTQQEDSAVYLCASSFNGATLYEQYFGPGTRLTVT.

The rearrangement uses TRBV2 and TRBJ1-5, with D unresolved. CDR3 length equals 13 residues. Between the trimmed V and J ends, which lost 8 bases and 4 bases, there was a span of 12 bases. CDR1 and CDR2 from the germline V gene are SNHLY and FYNNEI. The DNA of the CDR3 is TGTGCCAGCGGACTCGGGAAGAATCAGCCCCAGCATTTT. This encodes CASGLGKNQPQHF.

The rearrangement uses TRBV11-3 and TRBJ1-4, with D tentatively TRBD1 (5 bases). The CDR3 length is 15 residues. V lost 2 bases to trimming and J lost 12 bases, with 19 bases between them. Germline V gives CDR1 SGHNT, CDR2 YENEEA. Here the CDR3 reads CASSLSSGSEGELFF. CDR3 DNA sequence: TGTGCCAGCAGCTTATCGTCCGGGTCAGAAGGGGAACTGTTTTTT.

This chain uses TRBV7-2 with TRBJ2-5; D ambiguous. Trimming shortened V by 1 base and J by 0 bases, and 6 bases separated the two germline ends. Germline lookup yields CDR1 SGHTA and CDR2 FQGNSA. This CDR3 region has 14 residues. The CDR3, as DNA: TGTGCCAGCAGCTTAGACCAGTACCAAGAGACCCAGTACTTC. Protein sequence: CASSLDQYQETQYF.

This clone was detected only a few times. The chain employs TRBV6-5 and TRBJ1-1; 8 bases match TRBD1. The CDR3 runs to 11 residues. CDR1 is MNHEY, CDR2 SVGAGI, per germline. Unmatched junction bases numbered 9, after V lost 10 bases and J lost 11 bases. CDR3 sequence (DNA): TGTGCCATCAGAGTGGACAGGGTTGCTTTCTTT. Translating gives CAIRVDRVAFF.

In this sample, this clone turned up once. V gene TRBV6-5 combines with J gene TRBJ1-4, with D perhaps TRBD1 (5 bases). Trimming took off 6 bases at V and 5 bases at J, with 13 bases between the two ends. The V gene's germline CDR1 is MNHEY and CDR2 SVGAGI. The CDR3 is made up of 14 amino acids. CDR3 sequence (DNA): TGTGCCAGCAGCCTTGACAGAGTAAATGAAAAACTGTTTTTT. Amino acids: CASSLDRVNEKLFF.

The chain has TRBV6-2 or TRBV6-3 and TRBJ1-4; D is ambiguous. The CDR3 loop spans 14 amino acids. In germline, CDR1 is MNHEY, CDR2 SVGEGT. V gave up 0 bases and J gave up 8 bases, with 10 bases separating them. The CDR3, as DNA: TGTGCCAGCAGTTACTCTGCGAACAAGGAAAAACTGTTTTTT. This translates into CASSYSANKEKLFF.

A remark on this clone: The identical CDR3 is also encoded by other nucleotide sequences in the sample. J is TRBJ2-2 and V is TRBV6-5; D is undetermined. In germline, CDR1 is MNHEY, CDR2 SVGAGI. The CDR3 length is 12 residues. V dropped 5 bases and J dropped 2 bases, with 3 bases sitting between them. The CDR3 DNA reads TGTGCCAGCAGTCTAAACACCGGGGAGCTGTTTTTT. It specifies CASSLNTGELFF.

This clone was observed a handful of times. The J gene is TRBJ2-1, the V gene TRBV18, with TRBD2 identical over 10 bases. The V and J ends lost 0 bases and 7 bases, in that order; junction bases with no gene match: 6. The CDR3 extends over 16 amino acids. Germline V gives CDR1 KGHSH, CDR2 LQKENI. The CDR3 region is CASSPPNLAGVNEQFF. CDR3 bases: TGTGCCAGCTCACCACCGAACCTAGCGGGGGTGAATGAGCAGTTCTTC.

The chain has TRBV2 and TRBJ2-7, with D tentatively TRBD1 or TRBD2 (5 bases each). This CDR3 region has 13 residues. The V gene lost 3 bases and the J gene lost 3 bases, with 9 bases spanning the gap. The germline gives CDR1 SNHLY, CDR2 FYNNEI. CDR3 in amino acids: CASSDGGRYEQYF. For the CDR3, the DNA is TGTGCCAGCAGTGATGGGGGTCGCTACGAGCAGTACTTC.